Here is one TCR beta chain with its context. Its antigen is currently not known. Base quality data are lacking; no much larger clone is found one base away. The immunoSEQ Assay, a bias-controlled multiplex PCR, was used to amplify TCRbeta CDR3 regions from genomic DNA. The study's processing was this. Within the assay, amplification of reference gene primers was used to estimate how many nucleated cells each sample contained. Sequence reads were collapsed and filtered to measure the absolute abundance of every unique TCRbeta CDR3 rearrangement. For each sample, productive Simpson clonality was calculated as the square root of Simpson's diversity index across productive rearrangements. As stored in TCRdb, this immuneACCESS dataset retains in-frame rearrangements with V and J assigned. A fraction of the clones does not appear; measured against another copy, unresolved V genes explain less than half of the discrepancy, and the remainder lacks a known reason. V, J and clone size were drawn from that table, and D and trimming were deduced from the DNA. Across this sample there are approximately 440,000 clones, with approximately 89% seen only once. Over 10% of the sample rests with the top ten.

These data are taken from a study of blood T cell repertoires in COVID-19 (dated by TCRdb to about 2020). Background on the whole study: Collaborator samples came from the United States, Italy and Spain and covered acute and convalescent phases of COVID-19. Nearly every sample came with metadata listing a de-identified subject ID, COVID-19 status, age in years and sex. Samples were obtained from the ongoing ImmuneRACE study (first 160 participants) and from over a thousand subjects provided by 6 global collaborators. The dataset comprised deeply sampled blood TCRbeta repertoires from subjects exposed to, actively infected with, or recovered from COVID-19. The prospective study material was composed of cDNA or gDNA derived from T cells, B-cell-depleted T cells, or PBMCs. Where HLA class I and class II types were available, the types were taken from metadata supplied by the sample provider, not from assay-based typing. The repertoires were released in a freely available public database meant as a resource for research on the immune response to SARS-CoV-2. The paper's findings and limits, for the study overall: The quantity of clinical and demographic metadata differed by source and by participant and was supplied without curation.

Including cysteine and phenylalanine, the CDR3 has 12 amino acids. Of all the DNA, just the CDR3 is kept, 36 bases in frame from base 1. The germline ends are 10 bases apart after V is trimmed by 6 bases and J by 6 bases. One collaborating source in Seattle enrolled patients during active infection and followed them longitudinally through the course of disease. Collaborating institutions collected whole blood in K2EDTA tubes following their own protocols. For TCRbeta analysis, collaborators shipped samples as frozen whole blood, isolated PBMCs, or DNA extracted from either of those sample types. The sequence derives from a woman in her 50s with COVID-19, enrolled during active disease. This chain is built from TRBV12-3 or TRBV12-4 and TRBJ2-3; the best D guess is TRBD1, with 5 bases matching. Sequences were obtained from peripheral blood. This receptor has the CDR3 CASRAPGDTQYF. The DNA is TGTGCCAGCAGGGCACCAGGGGATACGCAGTATTTT.